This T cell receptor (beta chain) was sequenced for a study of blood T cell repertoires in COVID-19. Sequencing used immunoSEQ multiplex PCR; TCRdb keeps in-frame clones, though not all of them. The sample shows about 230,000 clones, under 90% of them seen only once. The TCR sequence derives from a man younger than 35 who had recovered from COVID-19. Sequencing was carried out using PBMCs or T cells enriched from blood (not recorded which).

This CDR3 reads CASSLGRANTEAFF. The CDR3 DNA reads as TGTGCCAGCAGTTTAGGCAGGGCGAACACTGAAGCTTTCTTT. The chain has TRBV27 and TRBJ1-1; D perhaps matches TRBD1 (5 bases). Germline lookup yields CDR1 MNHEY and CDR2 SMNVEV (reference sequence). CDR3 length equals 14 residues. Trimming cost V 2 bases and J 1 base, with 8 bases left between them.